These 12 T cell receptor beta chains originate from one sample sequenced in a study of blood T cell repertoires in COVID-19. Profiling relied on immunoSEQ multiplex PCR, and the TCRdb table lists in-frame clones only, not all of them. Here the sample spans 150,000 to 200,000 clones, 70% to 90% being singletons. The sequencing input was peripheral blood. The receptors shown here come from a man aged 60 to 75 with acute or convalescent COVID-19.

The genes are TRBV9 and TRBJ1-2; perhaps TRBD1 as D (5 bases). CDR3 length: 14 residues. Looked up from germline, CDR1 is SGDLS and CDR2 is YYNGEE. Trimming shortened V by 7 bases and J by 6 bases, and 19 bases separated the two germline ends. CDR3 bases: TGTGCCAGCGAAGCCTGGATCGGGGGAAATGGCTACACCTTC. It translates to CASEAWIGGNGYTF. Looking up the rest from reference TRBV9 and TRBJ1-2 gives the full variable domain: DSGVTQTPKHLITATGQRVTLRCSPRSGDLSVYWYQQSLDQGLQFLIQYYNGEERAKGNILERFSAQQFPDLHSELNLSSLELGDSALYFCASEAWIGGNGYTFGSGTRLTVV.

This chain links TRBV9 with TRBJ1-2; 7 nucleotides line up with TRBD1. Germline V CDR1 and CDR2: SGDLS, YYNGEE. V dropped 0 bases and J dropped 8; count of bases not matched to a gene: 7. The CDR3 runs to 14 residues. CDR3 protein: CASSVGRDRVGYTF. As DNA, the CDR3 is TGTGCCAGCAGCGTAGGTAGAGACAGGGTCGGCTACACCTTC.

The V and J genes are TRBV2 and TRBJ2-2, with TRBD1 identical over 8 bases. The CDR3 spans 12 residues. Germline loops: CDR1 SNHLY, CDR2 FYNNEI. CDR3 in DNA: TGTGGGACGGACAGGGACACCGGGGAGCTGTTTTTT. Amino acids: CGTDRDTGELFF.

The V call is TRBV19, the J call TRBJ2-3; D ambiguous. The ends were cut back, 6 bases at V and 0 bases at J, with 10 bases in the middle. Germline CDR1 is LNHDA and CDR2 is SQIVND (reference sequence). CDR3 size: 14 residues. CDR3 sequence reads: CASRQAGSTDTQYF. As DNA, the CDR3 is TGTGCCAGTAGGCAGGCTGGGAGCACAGATACGCAGTATTTT.

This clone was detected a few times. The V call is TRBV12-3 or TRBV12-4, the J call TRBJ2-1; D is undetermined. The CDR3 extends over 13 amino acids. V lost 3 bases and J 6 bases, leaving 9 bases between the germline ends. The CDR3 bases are TGTGCCAGCAGTTTCTCGGGTAGCAATGAGCAGTTCTTC. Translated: CASSFSGSNEQFF.

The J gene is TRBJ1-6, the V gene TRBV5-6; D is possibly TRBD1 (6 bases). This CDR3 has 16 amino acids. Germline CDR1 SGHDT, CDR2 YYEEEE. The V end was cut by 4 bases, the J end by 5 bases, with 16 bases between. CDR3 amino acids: CASSQGQGLHNSPLHF. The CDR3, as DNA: TGTGCCAGCAGCCAGGGCCAGGGGCTACATAATTCACCCCTCCACTTT.

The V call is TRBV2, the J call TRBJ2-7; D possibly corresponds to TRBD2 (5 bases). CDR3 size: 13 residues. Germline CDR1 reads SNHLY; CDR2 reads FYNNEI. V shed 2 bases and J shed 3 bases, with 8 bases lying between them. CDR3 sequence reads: CASSERLIYEQYF. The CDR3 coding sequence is TGTGCCAGCAGTGAACGACTAATCTACGAGCAGTACTTC.

The CDR3 here is CASSRRAEETQYF. The CDR3 DNA reads as TGTGCCAGCAGTCGGAGGGCAGAAGAGACCCAGTACTTC. V usage is TRBV3-1 (or the pseudogene TRBV3-2) and J usage is TRBJ2-5, with D tentatively TRBD2 (6 bases). The V gene lost 6 bases and the J gene lost 3 bases, with 11 bases spanning the gap. Germline V gene data show CDR1 as LGHDT and CDR2 as YNNKEL (reference sequence). This CDR3 is built from 13 residues.

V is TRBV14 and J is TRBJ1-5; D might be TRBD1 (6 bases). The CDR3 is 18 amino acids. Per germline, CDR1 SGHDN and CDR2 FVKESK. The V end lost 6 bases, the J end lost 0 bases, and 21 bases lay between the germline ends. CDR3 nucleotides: TGTGCCAGCAGTCCATGCCACAGGGAATTTTTTAGCAATCAGCCCCAGCATTTT. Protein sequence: CASSPCHREFFSNQPQHF. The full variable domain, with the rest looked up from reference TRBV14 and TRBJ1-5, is EAGVTQFPSHSVIEKGQTVTLRCDPISGHDNLYWYRRVMGKEIKFLLHFVKESKQDESGMPNNRFLAERTGGTYSTLKVQPAELEDSGVYFCASSPCHREFFSNQPQHFGDGTRLSIL.

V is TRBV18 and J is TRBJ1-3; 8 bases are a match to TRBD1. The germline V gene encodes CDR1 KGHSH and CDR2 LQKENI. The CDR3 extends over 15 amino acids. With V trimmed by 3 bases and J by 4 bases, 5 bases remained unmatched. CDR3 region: CASSPWTGRGNTIYF. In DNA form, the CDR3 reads TGTGCCAGCTCACCGTGGACAGGGCGAGGAAACACCATATATTTT.

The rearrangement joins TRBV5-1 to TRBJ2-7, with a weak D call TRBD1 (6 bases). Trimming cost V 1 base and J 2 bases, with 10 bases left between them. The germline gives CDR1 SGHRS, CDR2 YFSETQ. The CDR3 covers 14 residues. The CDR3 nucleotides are TGCGCCAGCAGCTTGTTACAGGGCCCCTACGAGCAGTACTTC. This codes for CASSLLQGPYEQYF.

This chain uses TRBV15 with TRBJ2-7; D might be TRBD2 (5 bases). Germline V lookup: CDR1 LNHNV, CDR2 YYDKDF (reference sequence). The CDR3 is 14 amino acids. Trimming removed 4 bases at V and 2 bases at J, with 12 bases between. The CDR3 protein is CATSTDSWTYEQYF. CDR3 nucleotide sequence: TGTGCCACCAGCACGGACTCCTGGACCTACGAGCAGTACTTC.